Each of the 30 T cell receptor beta chains below was sequenced from the same sample in a study of blood T cells in healthy people across ages. Using a J-beta primer mix together with a sample-barcoded 5' primer, a second PCR was run for about 7 to 12 cycles. TCRdb recomputed calls from the 5' RACE reads with MiXCR, one row per CDR3 protein. The profile covers around 800,000 distinct CDR3 sequences, with 20% to 30% appearing a single time and 3% taken by the ten largest. In addition, the sample was reused for a study of T cells of mothers and their children.

The source material was blood. These TCRs come from a boy between 10 and 17 years old in good health.

V usage is TRBV7-8 and J usage is TRBJ2-5; D not certain. The end of the DNA aligns better with TRBJ2-1, so the J call may be wrong. This CDR3 has 13 residues. CDR1 SGHVS and CDR2 FQNEAQ come from the germline V gene. The CDR3 DNA follows: TGTGCCAGCAGCTACTCTCAGTACAATGAGCAGTTCTTC. It translates to CASSYSQYNEQFF.

V gene TRBV27 combines with J gene TRBJ1-4; perhaps TRBD1 as D (5 bases). The CDR3 totals 14 residues. Trimming removed 5 bases at V and 2 bases at J, with 9 bases between. Looked up from germline, CDR1 is MNHEY and CDR2 is SMNVEV (reference sequence). CDR3 nucleotide sequence: TGTGCCAGCAGTCATGGGGCTACTAATGAAAAACTGTTTTTT. Amino acids: CASSHGATNEKLFF.

V usage is TRBV4-1 and J usage is TRBJ2-1; TRBD2 is a possible D gene (7 bases). V was clipped by 2 bases and J by 2 bases, with 19 bases between them. CDR1 is MGHRA, CDR2 YSYEKL, per germline. This CDR3 contains 18 residues. CDR3 nucleotide sequence: TGCGCCAGCAGCCAACGAGGGGTCGGCGGGGGCACCTACAATGAGCAGTTCTTC. This encodes CASSQRGVGGGTYNEQFF.

The rearrangement joins TRBV5-5 to TRBJ2-1; D is ambiguous. CDR3 length: 15 residues. Germline V gene sequence: CDR1 SGHKS, CDR2 YYEKEE (reference sequence). The V end was cut by 5 bases, the J end by 0 bases, with 12 bases between. DNA of the CDR3: TGTGCCAGCAGGGCGACTTATCTCTCCTACAATGAGCAGTTCTTC. Its translation: CASRATYLSYNEQFF.

The chain combines TRBV20-1 with TRBJ2-5; TRBD2 might be the D (6 bases). Germline-derived CDR1 and CDR2 are DFQATT and SNEGSKA (reference sequence). This CDR3 has 17 residues. V gave up 5 bases and J gave up 5 bases, with 27 bases separating them. CDR3: CSASQRERGKIRETQYF. The CDR3 nucleotides are TGCAGTGCTTCTCAAAGGGAACGGGGGAAGATTAGGGAGACCCAGTACTTC.

For this clonotype: Mismatch with germline at one junction end may stem from a read error. The V gene is TRBV24-1, the J gene TRBJ1-2; D possibly corresponds to TRBD1 (5 bases). CDR3 length: 13 amino acids. Looked up from germline, CDR1 is KGHDR and CDR2 is SFDVKD. For the CDR3, the DNA is TGTGCCGCCAGTTCATCGGGGGGTTACGGCTACACCTTC. This gives the protein CAASSSGGYGYTF.

The chain uses TRBV7-6 and TRBJ2-1; D possibly uses TRBD1 or TRBD2 (5 bases each). Trimming cost V 5 bases and J 4 bases, with 18 bases left between them. The CDR3 length is 16 residues. Germline CDR1 is SGHVS and CDR2 is FNYEAQ. The CDR3 nucleotides read TGTGCCAGCAGCGCCCCGGGACGGAGGATATACAATGAGCAGTTCTTC. Amino acids: CASSAPGRRIYNEQFF.

The chain links TRBV7-9 to TRBJ1-1; TRBD1 matches 8 bases. Germline V gene sequence: CDR1 SEHNR, CDR2 FQNEAQ (reference sequence). This CDR3 spans 15 amino acids. V was clipped by 5 bases and J by 4 bases; unmatched bases: 9. CDR3 sequence reads: CASSRLGQGGTEAFF. The CDR3 coding sequence is TGTGCCAGCAGCCGCCTAGGACAGGGCGGCACTGAAGCTTTCTTT.

This clonotype was seen more than once but under ten times. The chain combines TRBV5-1 with TRBJ2-5, with TRBD2 identical over 14 bases. CDR1 SGHRS and CDR2 YFSETQ come from the germline V gene. The CDR3 sequence is 16 residues long. V was clipped by 2 bases and J by 6 bases; unmatched bases: 6. CDR3 amino acids: CASSLRTSGGTKTQYF. In nucleotides, the CDR3 is TGCGCCAGCAGCTTACGGACTAGCGGGGGGACGAAGACCCAGTACTTC. Supplemented by reference TRBV5-1 and TRBJ2-5, the full variable domain reads KAGVTQTPRYLIKTRGQQVTLSCSPISGHRSVSWYQQTPGQGLQFLFEYFSETQRNKGNFPGRFSGRQFSNSRSEMNVSTLELGDSALYLCASSLRTSGGTKTQYFGPGTRLLVL.

CDR3: CASSIGQTNTEAFF. CDR3 nucleotides: TGTGCCAGTAGTATCGGACAGACGAACACTGAAGCTTTCTTT. The chain has TRBV19 and TRBJ1-1; weak D call: TRBD1 (6 bases). With 3 bases removed from V and 1 base from J, the gap between germline ends came to 9 bases. Germline V CDR1 and CDR2: LNHDA, SQIVND (reference sequence). The CDR3 extends over 14 amino acids. The entire variable domain, with the rest obtained from reference TRBV19 and TRBJ1-1, is as follows: DGGITQSPKYLFRKEGQNVTLSCEQNLNHDAMYWYRQDPGQGLRLIYYSQIVNDFQKGDIAEGYSVSREKKESFPLTVTSAQKNPTAFYLCASSIGQTNTEAFFGQGTRLTVV.

The chain is built from TRBV6-5 and TRBJ2-7, with 8 bases fitting TRBD1. The CDR3 is 13 amino acids. The V gene end was trimmed by 6 bases and the J gene end by 5 bases; junction bases not matched to a gene: 6. CDR1 MNHEY and CDR2 SVGAGI come from the germline V gene. The CDR3 bases are TGTGCCAGCAGCCAGGACAGGGACCACGAGCAGTACTTC. Protein product: CASSQDRDHEQYF.

V usage is TRBV6-1 and J usage is TRBJ1-2; 8 bases align to TRBD1. Looked up from germline, CDR1 is MNHNS and CDR2 is SASEGT. V shed 7 bases and J 0 bases; nucleotides not matched to a gene: 4. The CDR3 sequence is 14 residues long. CDR3: CASTLTGANYGYTF. CDR3 nucleotide sequence: TGTGCCAGCACCTTGACAGGGGCTAACTATGGCTACACCTTC.

The chain recombines TRBV19 with TRBJ1-5; D is uncertain. The CDR3 contains 17 residues. Trimming cost V 7 bases and J 1 base, with 20 bases left between them. The V gene's germline CDR1 is LNHDA and CDR2 SQIVND (reference sequence). This chain's CDR3 is CASTLYVGSGSNQPQHF. The CDR3 DNA sequence: TGTGCCAGTACCTTATATGTCGGGTCCGGGAGCAATCAGCCCCAGCATTTT.

V and J are TRBV3-1 and TRBJ2-1; D uncertain. CDR3 size: 17 residues. Germline-derived CDR1 and CDR2 are LGHDT and YNNKEL (reference sequence). Trimming took off 4 bases at V and 8 bases at J, with 24 bases between the two ends. CDR3 in DNA: TGTGCCAGCAGCCCGTCCGGATATAAGACCTCAGTGGATGAGCAGTTCTTC. It translates to CASSPSGYKTSVDEQFF.

V is TRBV4-1 and J is TRBJ2-7, with TRBD2 identical over 11 bases. The V segment lost 8 bases and the J segment 3 bases; nucleotides outside the gene matches: 12. This CDR3 spans 16 amino acids. Germline assignment: CDR1 MGHRA and CDR2 YSYEKL. The CDR3 sequence is CASGNPLAGGLYEQYF. CDR3 coding DNA: TGCGCCAGCGGCAATCCCCTAGCGGGGGGCCTCTACGAGCAGTACTTC.

The V call is TRBV5-6, the J call TRBJ2-5; a weak D match, TRBD1 (6 bases). V was trimmed by 6 bases and J by 4 bases, leaving 16 bases between them. CDR1 and CDR2 (germline): SGHDT, YYEEEE. The length of the CDR3 is 14 residues. DNA of the CDR3: TGTGCCAGCAACCACCAGGGGTTTGTAGAGACCCAGTACTTC. This sequence encodes CASNHQGFVETQYF.

This clonotype was detected a few times. The chain carries TRBV3-1 and TRBJ2-7; D is perhaps TRBD1 or TRBD2 (6 bases each). Trimming took 1 base from V and 0 from J, leaving 13 bases between them. Germline V gene lookup returns CDR1 LGHDT and CDR2 YNNKEL (reference sequence). The CDR3 runs 16 residues. The CDR3 reads CASSQGGATASYEQYF. The CDR3 DNA sequence: TGTGCCAGCAGCCAAGGGGGGGCGACAGCCTCCTACGAGCAGTACTTC.

The rearrangement links TRBV19 to TRBJ1-1; D is possibly TRBD1 (5 bases). The germline CDR1 and CDR2 sequences are LNHDA and SQIVND (reference sequence). The CDR3 spans 15 residues. V dropped 4 bases and J dropped 1 base, with 13 bases sitting between them. The chain's CDR3 is CASSTRDGPNTEAFF. Written as DNA, the CDR3 is TGTGCCAGTAGTACCCGGGACGGACCGAACACTGAAGCTTTCTTT.

This rearrangement joins TRBV5-1 to TRBJ2-1; 8 bases are a match to TRBD1. This CDR3 contains 16 residues. Germline CDR1 is SGHRS and CDR2 is YFSETQ. V dropped 0 bases and J dropped 11; count of bases not matched to a gene: 13. The CDR3 region has the DNA TGCGCCAGCAGCTTGGTAGTGGGACAGGAGGCGATGAAGCAGTTCTTC. Translation gives CASSLVVGQEAMKQFF.

This clonotype was found a few times. This rearrangement joins TRBV4-1 to TRBJ2-5; TRBD1 is a possible D gene (6 bases). Gene TRBJ2-1 matches the end of the DNA better, so the J call may be wrong. This CDR3 contains 17 residues. CDR1 MGHRA and CDR2 YSYEKL come from the germline V gene. DNA for the CDR3: TGCGCCAGCAGCCTCTCCAGCAGGGGCTCGGGCTGGAATGAGCAGTTCTTC. This translates into CASSLSSRGSGWNEQFF.

This clonotype was detected only a few times. This chain connects TRBV12-3 or TRBV12-4 to TRBJ1-2; TRBD1 is a possible D gene (5 bases). Trimming left V 6 bases short and J 7 bases short, with 12 bases between. The CDR3 length is 12 residues. CDR3 sequence (DNA): TGTGCCAGCAGCTCCCGGCAGGGTGGCTACACCTTC. This sequence encodes CASSSRQGGYTF.

This chain links TRBV12-3 or TRBV12-4 with TRBJ2-5; 7 bases align to TRBD2. Trimming took 4 bases from V and 5 from J; bases not matched to a gene: 7. The CDR3 is made up of 14 amino acids. CDR3 sequence: CASSYGRGGETQYF. Written as DNA, the CDR3 is TGTGCCAGCAGTTATGGACGGGGAGGGGAGACCCAGTACTTC.

This chain's CDR3 is CASSLGLAGGAYEQYF. CDR3 bases: TGTGCCAGCAGCCTCGGACTAGCGGGGGGAGCCTACGAGCAGTACTTC. The chain combines TRBV9 with TRBJ2-5; 14 bases are shared with TRBD2. The J call may not be correct, given that the DNA end is closer to TRBJ2-7. The CDR3 is made up of 16 amino acids. The germline V gene has CDR1 SGDLS and CDR2 YYNGEE.

V usage is TRBV27 and J usage is TRBJ2-7; weak D call: TRBD2 (7 bases). CDR1 MNHEY and CDR2 SMNVEV come from the germline V gene (reference sequence). CDR3 length equals 14 residues. V dropped 5 bases and J dropped 3 bases, with 14 bases sitting between them. The CDR3 loop reads CASSKGGNYYEQYF. The CDR3 bases are TGTGCCAGCAGTAAGGGGGGGAACTACTACGAGCAGTACTTC.

This clonotype was detected once. The V and J genes are TRBV29-1 and TRBJ2-4; the match to TRBD1 covers 8 bases. Unmatched junction bases numbered 5, after V lost 6 bases and J lost 1 base. Germline lookup yields CDR1 SQVTM and CDR2 ANQGSEA. The CDR3 totals 14 residues. CDR3 nucleotides: TGCAGCGTCTCACAGGGGGGTGCCAAAAACATTCAGTACTTC. Its protein product is CSVSQGGAKNIQYF.

The V and J genes are TRBV20-1 and TRBJ2-4, with 14 bases fitting TRBD2. Per germline, CDR1 DFQATT and CDR2 SNEGSKA (reference sequence). The length of the CDR3 is 15 residues. With 5 bases clipped from V and 7 bases from J, the junction kept 7 bases outside the gene matches. The CDR3, as DNA: TGCAGTGCTTTTACGGGACTAGCGGGAGTTAACATTCAGTACTTC. It translates to CSAFTGLAGVNIQYF.

The chain is built from TRBV12-3 or TRBV12-4 and TRBJ2-1; 12 bases are shared with TRBD2. The CDR3 runs to 17 residues. Germline trimming cut 1 base from V and 6 bases from J; bases unmatched to any gene: 7. The CDR3, as DNA: TGTGCCAGCAGTTTAGAGACTAGCGGGGGCATGGGCAATGAGCAGTTCTTC. As protein: CASSLETSGGMGNEQFF.

The chain recombines TRBV20-1 with TRBJ2-5, with D unclear. V lost 2 bases, J lost 1 base, and 14 bases lay in between. CDR3 length: 15 residues. Germline V CDR1 and CDR2: DFQATT, SNEGSKA (reference sequence). This CDR3 is CSARRVDEFQETQYF. In DNA form, the CDR3 reads TGCAGTGCTAGACGGGTAGATGAATTCCAAGAGACCCAGTACTTC.

The gene calls are TRBV29-1 and TRBJ2-3; 7 bases agree with TRBD1. The CDR3 runs 12 residues. CDR1 and CDR2 from the germline V gene are SQVTM and ANQGSEA. V was clipped by 8 bases and J by 2 bases; unmatched bases: 4. The CDR3 sequence: CSPGTDTDTQYF. CDR3 in DNA: TGCAGCCCTGGGACAGACACAGATACGCAGTATTTT.

The CDR3 loop reads CASTDWTSGISEQFF. The CDR3 nucleotides are TGTGCCAGCACAGACTGGACTAGCGGGATTAGCGAGCAGTTCTTC. The chain uses TRBV6-5 and TRBJ2-5, with 12 bases that match TRBD2. The DNA end favors TRBJ2-1, so the J call may be wrong. The CDR3 consists of 15 residues. The germline gives CDR1 MNHEY, CDR2 SVGAGI.